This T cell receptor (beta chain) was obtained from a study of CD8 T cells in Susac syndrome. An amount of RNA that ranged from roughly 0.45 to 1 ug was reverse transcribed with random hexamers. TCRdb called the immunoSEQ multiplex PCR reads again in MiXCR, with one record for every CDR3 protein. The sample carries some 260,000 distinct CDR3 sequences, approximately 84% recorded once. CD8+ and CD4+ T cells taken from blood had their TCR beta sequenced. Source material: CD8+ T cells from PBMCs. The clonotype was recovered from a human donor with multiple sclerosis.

The CDR3 loop is CASSPSGGGTEAFF. CDR3 coding DNA: TGTGCCAGCAGCCCTAGCGGAGGAGGCACTGAAGCTTTCTTT. This rearrangement joins TRBV7-9 to TRBJ1-1; D remains ambiguous. This CDR3 spans 14 amino acids. Germline values: CDR1 SEHNR, CDR2 FQNEAQ (reference sequence). Trimming shortened V by 5 bases and J by 4 bases, and 14 bases separated the two germline ends. Full variable domain (outside the CDR3, taken from reference TRBV7-9 and TRBJ1-1): DTGVSQNPRHKITKRGQNVTFRCDPISEHNRLYWYRQTLGQGPEFLTYFQNEAQLEKSRLLSDRFSAERPKGSFSTLEIQRTEQGDSAMYLCASSPSGGGTEAFFGQGTRLTVV.